This TCR beta chain stems from a study of blood T cells in healthy people across ages. Study-level results: The unsorted PBMCs prevented any conclusive comparison of naive versus antigen-experienced cells. Per million T cells, TCR beta diversity dropped about linearly as age rose. Diversity was higher, and naive CD4+ cells more numerous, in long-lived donors than in aged donors.

As concerns this clonotype: Its antigen is unknown. Just one base apart from a much larger clone, this may be a read error.

V was clipped by 4 bases and J by 9 bases, with 16 bases between them. The germline V gene has CDR1 LGHDT and CDR2 YNNKEL (reference sequence). The CDR3 covers 14 residues. The authors ran a second PCR of about 6 to 11 cycles using a sample-barcoded 5' primer and a J-beta primer mix. Each cDNA was tagged by a template-switch adaptor containing 12 random nucleotides. TCRdb independently ran MiXCR on the 5' RACE reads; one entry per CDR3 protein. The sample includes hundreds of thousands of distinct CDR3 sequences, about 30% of them seen just once. This clonotype was sampled from a woman older than 75 in good health. Specimen: blood. The chain uses TRBV3-1 and TRBJ2-1; D is ambiguous. The CDR3 region has the DNA TGTGCCAGCAGCCGAGATCCAGGAAGCAGTGAGCAGTTCTTC. Encoded protein: CASSRDPGSSEQFF.